This T cell receptor beta chain came from a study of blood T cell repertoires in COVID-19. Looking at the study overall: Both acute and convalescent COVID-19 samples were obtained from the United States, Italy and Spain. Sources were T cells, B-cell-depleted T cells, or PBMCs; the material itself was cDNA or gDNA.

Original analysis: By means of reference gene primer amplification, nucleated cell counts were estimated. TCRdb's table, derived via immunoSEQ multiplex PCR, lists solely in-frame clones and lacks some. D and trimming come from the DNA, and the V and J calls and clone size come from that table. The sample records about 130,000 clones, over 80% being singletons. Germline CDR1 reads LGHDT; CDR2 reads YNNKEL (reference sequence). The CDR3 spans 14 residues. The J segment lost 1 base and the V segment lost 4 bases, leaving 3 bases of the junction unmatched. The TCR sequence derives from a man aged 35 to 55 with active or convalescent COVID-19. Sequencing was performed on peripheral blood. The rearrangement links TRBV3-1 (or the pseudogene TRBV3-2) to TRBJ1-1, with 7 bases aligning to TRBD1. This chain's CDR3 is CASSLTGWNTEAFF. The CDR3 nucleotides are TGTGCCAGCAGCCTGACAGGGTGGAACACTGAAGCTTTCTTT.